This T cell receptor (beta chain) was identified in a study of T cells in Graves' hyperthyroidism and ophthalmopathy. This clonotype was seen many times. The TCR beta CDR3 regions underwent amplification using RNA transcripts as the source. With the HTBI primer set, the TCR CDR3 went through a first round of RT-PCR. TCRdb independently ran MiXCR on the multiplex PCR reads; one entry per CDR3 protein. The sample lists 500,000 or so distinct CDR3 sequences, 15% to 20% occurring once. PBMCs were sourced from around 10 ml fresh peripheral blood. The sequencing input was blood. This TCR came from a woman younger than 35 with Graves' ophthalmopathy.

CDR3 loop: CASSPEQGSGNTIYF. CDR3 DNA sequence: TGTGCCAGCAGTCCGGAACAGGGATCTGGAAACACCATATATTTT. The genes are TRBV6-1 and TRBJ1-3; weak D call: TRBD1 (6 bases). V lost 5 bases and J lost 1, with 12 bases in between. This CDR3 is built from 15 residues. Per the germline V gene, CDR1 is MNHNS and CDR2 is SASEGT.